A selection of T cell receptor beta chains follows, all from one sample in a study of cytomegalovirus exposure and HLA in healthy donors. TCRdb keeps only in-frame clones here, not all; method: immunoSEQ multiplex PCR. The sample yields some 120,000 clones, around a tenth seen once. Sequencing was performed on PBMCs. The origin of the receptors is a man in his thirties or forties in good health and CMV-seronegative. The CDR3 runs from the conserved cysteine through the conserved F or W. D genes are given only for firm matches. Size values are once, few and many counts, or a class for expanded clones, and some rows have none.

clone_size: few
d_call: TRBD1
j_call: TRBJ1-4
v_call: TRBV28
cdr3_aa: CASSSRRGQIANEKLFF
cdr3_nt: TGTGCCAGCAGTTCCAGAAGGGGACAGATAGCTAATGAAAAACTGTTTTTT

clone_size: .
d_call: .
j_call: TRBJ2-2
v_call: TRBV19
cdr3_aa: CASSIRPAPAGELFF
cdr3_nt: TGTGCCAGTAGTATACGCCCCGCGCCGGCCGGGGAGCTGTTTTTT

clone_size: few
d_call: TRBD1
j_call: TRBJ1-6
v_call: TRBV6-1
cdr3_aa: CASSQNTGVGSPLHF
cdr3_nt: TGTGCCAGCAGTCAAAATACAGGGGTGGGCTCACCCCTCCACTTT

clone_size: few
d_call: TRBD1
j_call: TRBJ2-3
v_call: TRBV7-3
cdr3_aa: CASSLRPQGAGTDTQYF
cdr3_nt: TGTGCCAGCAGCTTAAGGCCACAGGGGGCCGGGACAGATACGCAGTATTTT

clone_size: few
d_call: TRBD1
j_call: TRBJ2-2
v_call: TRBV29-1
cdr3_aa: CSVAGTGWYTGELFF
cdr3_nt: TGCAGCGTTGCAGGGACAGGGTGGTACACCGGGGAGCTGTTTTTT

clone_size: few
d_call: TRBD1
j_call: TRBJ2-7
v_call: TRBV5-5
cdr3_aa: CASSQRDRTYEQYF
cdr3_nt: TGTGCCAGCAGCCAGAGGGACAGGACCTACGAGCAGTACTTC

clone_size: .
d_call: .
j_call: TRBJ1-1
v_call: TRBV15
cdr3_aa: CATTTQAGVVTEAFF
cdr3_nt: TGTGCCACCACCACGCAGGCAGGGGTGGTTACTGAAGCTTTCTTT

clone_size: .
d_call: TRBD1
j_call: TRBJ1-1
v_call: TRBV4-1
cdr3_aa: CASSHRDSNTEAFF
cdr3_nt: TGCGCCAGCAGCCACCGGGACAGCAACACTGAAGCTTTCTTT

clone_size: few
d_call: TRBD2
j_call: TRBJ2-1
v_call: TRBV6-1
cdr3_aa: CAIDGRVSNEQFF
cdr3_nt: TGTGCCATAGACGGGAGGGTCTCCAATGAGCAGTTCTTC

clone_size: few
d_call: .
j_call: TRBJ2-5
v_call: TRBV6-5
cdr3_aa: CASSYSSVSRPETQYF
cdr3_nt: TGTGCCAGCAGTTACTCGAGTGTGTCTCGTCCAGAGACCCAGTACTTC

clone_size: few
d_call: .
j_call: TRBJ2-7
v_call: TRBV6-5
cdr3_aa: CASSYRQGRSIEQYF
cdr3_nt: TGTGCCAGCAGTTACCGGCAGGGCAGATCGATCGAGCAGTACTTC

clone_size: few
d_call: TRBD1
j_call: TRBJ1-4
v_call: TRBV2
cdr3_aa: CASARGTGLEKLFF
cdr3_nt: TGTGCCAGCGCCAGGGGGACAGGGCTTGAAAAACTGTTTTTT

clone_size: .
d_call: TRBD1
j_call: TRBJ2-7
v_call: TRBV5-8
cdr3_aa: CASSLSGQGTYEQYF
cdr3_nt: TGTGCCAGCAGCCTCTCGGGACAGGGTACCTACGAGCAGTACTTC

clone_size: .
d_call: .
j_call: TRBJ2-2
v_call: TRBV19
cdr3_aa: CASTNRANTGELFF
cdr3_nt: TGTGCCAGTACCAACAGGGCTAACACCGGGGAGCTGTTTTTT

clone_size: .
d_call: .
j_call: TRBJ2-1
v_call: TRBV6-1
cdr3_aa: CASRPLGGDEQFF
cdr3_nt: TGTGCCAGCAGACCATTAGGGGGGGATGAGCAGTTCTTC

clone_size: few
d_call: .
j_call: TRBJ1-2
v_call: TRBV4-1
cdr3_aa: CASSQEGQGYGYTF
cdr3_nt: TGCGCCAGCAGCCAAGAGGGCCAGGGATATGGCTACACCTTC

clone_size: few
d_call: .
j_call: TRBJ2-1
v_call: TRBV2
cdr3_aa: CASSLQGQSNEQFF
cdr3_nt: TGTGCCAGCAGTCTTCAGGGACAATCCAATGAGCAGTTCTTC

clone_size: .
d_call: .
j_call: TRBJ2-1
v_call: TRBV15
cdr3_aa: CATSRDEAEGMFF
cdr3_nt: TGTGCCACCAGCAGAGATGAGGCAGAGGGAATGTTCTTC

clone_size: few
d_call: .
j_call: TRBJ2-7
v_call: TRBV5-1
cdr3_aa: CASSSTTGSVEQYF
cdr3_nt: TGCGCCAGCAGCAGCACCACCGGGAGCGTCGAGCAGTACTTC

clone_size: few
d_call: .
j_call: TRBJ1-2
v_call: TRBV7-8
cdr3_aa: CASSLGQRNYGYTF
cdr3_nt: TGTGCCAGCAGCTTAGGACAGAGAAACTATGGCTACACCTTC

clone_size: .
d_call: .
j_call: TRBJ1-6
v_call: TRBV27
cdr3_aa: CASSLSRGSPLHF
cdr3_nt: TGTGCCAGCAGTTTATCCCGGGGTTCACCCCTCCACTTT

clone_size: few
d_call: TRBD1
j_call: TRBJ2-7
v_call: TRBV6-5
cdr3_aa: CASSYSKGTGGREYF
cdr3_nt: TGTGCCAGCAGTTACTCGAAAGGGACAGGCGGCCGAGAGTACTTC

clone_size: few
d_call: TRBD1
j_call: TRBJ2-1
v_call: TRBV18
cdr3_aa: CASSPLPFGTGPRDEQFF
cdr3_nt: TGTGCCAGCTCACCACTTCCGTTTGGGACAGGGCCTAGGGATGAGCAGTTCTTC

clone_size: few
d_call: TRBD2
j_call: TRBJ2-2
v_call: TRBV10-2
cdr3_aa: CASRPGLAGAGELFF
cdr3_nt: TGCGCCAGCAGGCCGGGACTAGCGGGAGCCGGGGAGCTGTTTTTT

clone_size: few
d_call: TRBD1
j_call: TRBJ2-7
v_call: TRBV4-1
cdr3_aa: CASSSRDRASEQYF
cdr3_nt: TGCGCCAGCAGCTCCCGGGACAGGGCGAGCGAGCAGTACTTC

clone_size: .
d_call: .
j_call: TRBJ2-3
v_call: TRBV11-3
cdr3_aa: CASSLVLATSTDTQYF
cdr3_nt: TGTGCCAGCAGCTTAGTCCTAGCGACTAGCACAGATACGCAGTATTTT

clone_size: .
d_call: .
j_call: TRBJ2-3
v_call: TRBV10-3
cdr3_aa: CAISELSTDTQYF
cdr3_nt: TGTGCCATCAGTGAGCTTAGCACAGATACGCAGTATTTT

clone_size: .
d_call: TRBD2
j_call: TRBJ2-2
v_call: TRBV6-6
cdr3_aa: CASSYGLAGGLGELFF
cdr3_nt: TGTGCCAGCAGTTACGGACTAGCGGGAGGGTTGGGGGAGCTGTTTTTT

clone_size: few
d_call: TRBD2
j_call: TRBJ2-7
v_call: TRBV28
cdr3_aa: CASTGGRSYEQYF
cdr3_nt: TGTGCCAGTACGGGAGGGAGGTCCTACGAGCAGTACTTC

clone_size: .
d_call: TRBD2
j_call: TRBJ2-7
v_call: TRBV2
cdr3_aa: CACGSGWSYEQYF
cdr3_nt: TGTGCCTGCGGGAGCGGTTGGTCCTACGAGCAGTACTTC

clone_size: .
d_call: TRBD1
j_call: TRBJ2-2
v_call: TRBV27
cdr3_aa: CASHWDSLNTGELFF
cdr3_nt: TGTGCCAGTCACTGGGACAGCCTCAACACCGGGGAGCTGTTTTTT

clone_size: .
d_call: .
j_call: TRBJ1-1
v_call: TRBV30
cdr3_aa: CAWNYRKLNTEAFF
cdr3_nt: TGTGCCTGGAACTACAGGAAGCTGAACACTGAAGCTTTCTTT

clone_size: .
d_call: .
j_call: TRBJ2-7
v_call: TRBV5-1
cdr3_aa: CASSLDGYYEQYF
cdr3_nt: TGCGCCAGCAGCTTGGACGGTTACTACGAGCAGTACTTC

clone_size: few
d_call: TRBD2
j_call: TRBJ2-1
v_call: TRBV5-1
cdr3_aa: CASSSEPLAGGLGEQFF
cdr3_nt: TGCGCCAGCAGCTCGGAACCGCTAGCGGGGGGGCTTGGGGAGCAGTTCTTC

clone_size: .
d_call: .
j_call: TRBJ1-2
v_call: TRBV10-3
cdr3_aa: CAISEEVGGYYGYTF
cdr3_nt: TGTGCCATCAGTGAGGAAGTAGGAGGATACTATGGCTACACCTTC

clone_size: .
d_call: .
j_call: TRBJ2-7
v_call: TRBV4-1
cdr3_aa: CASSQAGFRGEQYF
cdr3_nt: TGCGCCAGCAGCCAAGCGGGGTTCCGGGGAGAGCAGTACTTC

clone_size: .
d_call: .
j_call: TRBJ1-3
v_call: TRBV2
cdr3_aa: CASIRDISDTIYF
cdr3_nt: TGTGCCAGCATTCGGGACATATCGGACACCATATATTTT

clone_size: few
d_call: TRBD1
j_call: TRBJ1-5
v_call: TRBV27
cdr3_aa: CASRRVTGGGSQPQHF
cdr3_nt: TGTGCCAGTCGACGGGTGACAGGGGGCGGGAGTCAGCCCCAGCATTTT

clone_size: few
d_call: TRBD2
j_call: TRBJ2-7
v_call: TRBV29-1
cdr3_aa: CSVVSGGSYEQYF
cdr3_nt: TGCAGCGTCGTTAGCGGGGGATCCTACGAGCAGTACTTC

clone_size: few
d_call: TRBD1
j_call: TRBJ2-7
v_call: TRBV2
cdr3_aa: CASSEDRGREQYF
cdr3_nt: TGTGCCAGCAGTGAGGACAGGGGGAGAGAGCAGTACTTC

clone_size: .
d_call: .
j_call: TRBJ2-3
v_call: TRBV5-6
cdr3_aa: CASSLGGGTSTDTQYF
cdr3_nt: TGTGCCAGCAGCTTGGGGGGCGGGACGAGCACAGATACGCAGTATTTT

clone_size: .
d_call: TRBD2
j_call: TRBJ2-2
v_call: TRBV2
cdr3_aa: CASSERRGGNTGELFF
cdr3_nt: TGTGCCAGCAGTGAACGGCGGGGGGGGAACACCGGGGAGCTGTTTTTT

clone_size: .
d_call: .
j_call: TRBJ2-7
v_call: TRBV11-2
cdr3_aa: CASSLDLGSPGYEQYF
cdr3_nt: TGTGCCAGCAGCTTAGATCTGGGCAGCCCGGGGTACGAGCAGTACTTC

clone_size: few
d_call: .
j_call: TRBJ1-5
v_call: TRBV10-3
cdr3_aa: CAISETEGSNSNQPQHF
cdr3_nt: TGTGCCATCAGTGAGACCGAGGGCAGCAATAGCAATCAGCCCCAGCATTTT

clone_size: .
d_call: .
j_call: TRBJ2-2
v_call: TRBV5-4
cdr3_aa: CASSPGPGPGELFF
cdr3_nt: TGTGCCAGCAGCCCGGGTCCAGGGCCCGGGGAGCTGTTTTTT

clone_size: .
d_call: TRBD2
j_call: TRBJ2-1
v_call: TRBV6-5
cdr3_aa: CASSPRTSGNNEQFF
cdr3_nt: TGTGCCAGCAGTCCGAGGACTAGCGGTAACAATGAGCAGTTCTTC

clone_size: few
d_call: .
j_call: TRBJ1-4
v_call: TRBV6-1
cdr3_aa: CASSEFGRVGEKLFF
cdr3_nt: TGTGCCAGCAGTGAATTTGGCAGGGTAGGGGAAAAACTGTTTTTT

clone_size: .
d_call: TRBD1
j_call: TRBJ1-5
v_call: TRBV19
cdr3_aa: CASSRDRGRGGQPQHF
cdr3_nt: TGTGCCAGTAGCAGGGACAGAGGTCGAGGCGGTCAGCCCCAGCATTTT

clone_size: .
d_call: .
j_call: TRBJ1-2
v_call: TRBV19
cdr3_aa: CASSTTGSYGYTF
cdr3_nt: TGTGCCAGTAGTACGACAGGATCCTATGGCTACACCTTC

clone_size: .
d_call: .
j_call: TRBJ2-5
v_call: TRBV28
cdr3_aa: CASSPPRERETQYF
cdr3_nt: TGTGCCAGCAGCCCCCCCAGGGAACGGGAGACCCAGTACTTC

clone_size: few
d_call: TRBD2
j_call: TRBJ2-7
v_call: TRBV4-2
cdr3_aa: CASSQDSPASGGKWYF
cdr3_nt: TGTGCCAGCAGCCAAGATTCGCCCGCTAGCGGAGGCAAATGGTACTTC

clone_size: few
d_call: .
j_call: TRBJ1-1
v_call: TRBV5-1
cdr3_aa: CASSLDPFSTEAFF
cdr3_nt: TGCGCCAGCAGCTTGGATCCGTTTAGCACTGAAGCTTTCTTT

clone_size: few
d_call: TRBD2
j_call: TRBJ2-7
v_call: TRBV27
cdr3_aa: CASSLSGGGAKYEQYF
cdr3_nt: TGTGCCAGCAGTTTATCGGGGGGAGGGGCCAAATACGAGCAGTACTTC

clone_size: few
d_call: .
j_call: TRBJ2-7
v_call: TRBV2
cdr3_aa: CASKGLTAYEQYF
cdr3_nt: TGTGCCAGCAAAGGATTGACAGCATACGAGCAGTACTTC